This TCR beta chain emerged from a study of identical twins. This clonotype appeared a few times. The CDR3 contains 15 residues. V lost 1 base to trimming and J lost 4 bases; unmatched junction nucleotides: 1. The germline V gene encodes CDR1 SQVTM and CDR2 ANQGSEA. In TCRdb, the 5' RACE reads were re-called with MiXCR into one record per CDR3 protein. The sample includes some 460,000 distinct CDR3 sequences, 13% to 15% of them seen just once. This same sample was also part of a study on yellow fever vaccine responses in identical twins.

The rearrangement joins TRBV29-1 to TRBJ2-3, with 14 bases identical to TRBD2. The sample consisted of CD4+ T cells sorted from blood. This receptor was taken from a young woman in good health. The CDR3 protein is CSVEGGLAGADTQYF. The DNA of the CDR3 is TGCAGCGTTGAAGGGGGACTAGCGGGAGCAGATACGCAGTATTTT.